The 10 T cell receptor beta chains presented below share a single source sample, sequenced in a study of cytomegalovirus exposure and HLA in healthy donors. Profiling relied on immunoSEQ multiplex PCR, and the TCRdb table lists in-frame clones only, not all of them. The sample has 150,000 or so clones, around four fifths seen once. Input material: PBMCs. Receptors were obtained from a man aged 25 to 45 in good health and CMV-seropositive.

This clone has a handful of counts. The rearrangement links TRBV7-9 to TRBJ1-2; the D gene is possibly TRBD1 (5 bases). The V end was cut by 3 bases, the J end by 3 bases, with 11 bases between. Germline CDR1 reads SEHNR; CDR2 reads FQNEAQ (reference sequence). This CDR3 has 14 residues. CDR3 coding DNA: TGTGCCAGCAGCTTGGGGATAGGGGACTATGGCTACACCTTC. It specifies CASSLGIGDYGYTF.

The chain combines TRBV7-8 with TRBJ1-5; D might be TRBD1 (6 bases). This CDR3 is built from 16 residues. The germline V gene encodes CDR1 SGHVS and CDR2 FQNEAQ. Trimming cost V 1 base and J 1 base, with 11 bases left between them. CDR3 DNA sequence: TGTGCCAGCAGCTTAGGACAGGTAAAAAGCAATCAGCCCCAGCATTTT. It translates to CASSLGQVKSNQPQHF.

The chain links TRBV10-3 to TRBJ2-5; D is possibly TRBD1 (5 bases). The germline V gene encodes CDR1 ENHRY and CDR2 SYGVKD. Trimming shortened V by 6 bases and J by 3 bases, and 17 bases separated the two germline ends. This CDR3 has 15 amino acids. The CDR3: CAIRGLSGAEETQYF. The CDR3 nucleotides are TGTGCCATCAGGGGGCTTAGTGGGGCCGAAGAGACCCAGTACTTC.

The V gene is TRBV5-6, the J gene TRBJ1-1; D call uncertain. Germline-derived CDR1 and CDR2 are SGHDT and YYEEEE. The CDR3 has 13 amino acids. V was shortened by 2 bases and J by 5 bases, with 10 bases between the two germline ends. The CDR3 sequence: CASSFGWRTEAFF. For the CDR3, the DNA is TGTGCCAGCAGCTTTGGGTGGCGGACTGAAGCTTTCTTT. Looking up the rest from reference TRBV5-6 and TRBJ1-1 gives the full variable domain: DAGVTQSPTHLIKTRGQQVTLRCSPKSGHDTVSWYQQALGQGPQFIFQYYEEEERQRGNFPDRFSGHQFPNYSSELNVNALLLGDSALYLCASSFGWRTEAFFGQGTRLTVV.

The chain carries TRBV4-1 and TRBJ1-3; D remains unclear. The length of the CDR3 is 17 residues. Germline CDR1 is MGHRA and CDR2 is YSYEKL. The V gene lost 0 bases and the J gene lost 3 bases, with 15 bases spanning the gap. The CDR3 DNA reads as TGCGCCAGCAGCCAAGATAGAGAGAGGCTTAGTGGAAACACCATATATTTT. Encoded protein: CASSQDRERLSGNTIYF.

J is TRBJ1-5 and V is TRBV4-3; 10 bases fit TRBD1. Germline values: CDR1 LGHNA, CDR2 YSLEER. With V trimmed by 0 bases and J by 3 bases, 5 bases remained unmatched. This CDR3 has 17 residues. The CDR3 is CASSQDRTGGHNQPQHF. The CDR3 DNA reads as TGCGCCAGCAGCCAAGACCGGACAGGGGGACACAATCAGCCCCAGCATTTT.

This clone was detected only once. V and J are TRBV15 and TRBJ2-7; the match to TRBD1 covers 12 bases. CDR1 and CDR2 from the germline V gene are LNHNV and YYDKDF (reference sequence). This CDR3 is built from 15 residues. V shed 6 bases and J 7 bases; nucleotides not matched to a gene: 10. The CDR3 protein is CATSLRDRGQGEQYF. The CDR3 DNA follows: TGTGCCACCAGTCTCCGGGACAGGGGGCAAGGGGAGCAGTACTTC.

The chain uses TRBV6-5 and TRBJ1-6; D may be TRBD1 (5 bases). Trimming removed 6 bases at V and 9 bases at J, with 15 bases between. The CDR3 runs to 14 residues. Looked up from germline, CDR1 is MNHEY and CDR2 is SVGAGI. CDR3 DNA: TGTGCCAGCAGGCTCGGGACTCTTAGTTCACCCCTCCACTTT. Amino acid sequence: CASRLGTLSSPLHF.

J is TRBJ2-2 and V is TRBV4-3, with 7 bases lining up with TRBD1. CDR1 is LGHNA and CDR2 is YSLEER in the germline V gene. This CDR3 contains 15 residues. V gave up 2 bases and J gave up 7 bases; unmatched junction bases: 7. CDR3 bases: TGCGCCAGCAGCCAACTGACAGGGTTCGGCGGGGAGCTGTTTTTT. Its translation: CASSQLTGFGGELFF.

This clone was detected ten times or more. The chain employs TRBV15 and TRBJ2-6; possibly TRBD1 for D (6 bases). The CDR3 has 16 residues. Germline V gene lookup returns CDR1 LNHNV and CDR2 YYDKDF (reference sequence). V lost 2 bases, J lost 1 base, and 9 bases lay in between. In DNA form, the CDR3 reads TGTGCCACCAGCAGACGTACAGGGTCTGGGGCCAACGTCCTGACTTTC. It specifies CATSRRTGSGANVLTF. Filled out from reference TRBV15 and TRBJ2-6, the complete variable domain reads DAMVIQNPRYQVTQFGKPVTLSCSQTLNHNVMYWYQQKSSQAPKLLFHYYDKDFNNEADTPDNFQSRRPNTSFCFLDIRSPGLGDTAMYLCATSRRTGSGANVLTFGAGSRLTVL.